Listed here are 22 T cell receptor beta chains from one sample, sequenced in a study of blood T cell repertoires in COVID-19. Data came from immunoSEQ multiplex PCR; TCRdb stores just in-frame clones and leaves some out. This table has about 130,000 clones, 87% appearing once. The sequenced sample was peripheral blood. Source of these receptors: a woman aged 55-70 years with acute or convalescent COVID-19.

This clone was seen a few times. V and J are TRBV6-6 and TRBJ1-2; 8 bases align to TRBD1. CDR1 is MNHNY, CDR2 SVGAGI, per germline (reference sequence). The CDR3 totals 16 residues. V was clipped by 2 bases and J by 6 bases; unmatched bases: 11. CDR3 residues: CASSYGQGADGDGYTF. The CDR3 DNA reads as TGTGCCAGCAGTTACGGACAGGGTGCAGACGGTGATGGCTACACCTTC.

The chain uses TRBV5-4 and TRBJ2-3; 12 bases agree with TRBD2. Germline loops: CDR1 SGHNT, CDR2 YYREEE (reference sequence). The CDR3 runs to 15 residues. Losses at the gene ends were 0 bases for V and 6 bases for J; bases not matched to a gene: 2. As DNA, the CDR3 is TGTGCCAGCAGCTTGGCCACTAGCGGGAGGGATACGCAGTATTTT. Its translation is CASSLATSGRDTQYF.

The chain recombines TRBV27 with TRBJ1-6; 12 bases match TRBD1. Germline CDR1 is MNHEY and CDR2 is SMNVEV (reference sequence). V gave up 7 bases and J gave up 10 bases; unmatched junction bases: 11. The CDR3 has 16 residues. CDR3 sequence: CASTGTGGLRGSPLHF. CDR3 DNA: TGTGCCAGCACTGGGACAGGGGGCCTCCGAGGATCACCCCTCCACTTT.

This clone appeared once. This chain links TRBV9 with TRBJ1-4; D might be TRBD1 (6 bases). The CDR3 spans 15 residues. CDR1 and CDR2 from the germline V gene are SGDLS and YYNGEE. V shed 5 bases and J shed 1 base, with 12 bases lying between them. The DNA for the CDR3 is TGTGCCAGCAGTCCCACAGGGTTAACTAATGAAAAACTGTTTTTT. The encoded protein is CASSPTGLTNEKLFF.

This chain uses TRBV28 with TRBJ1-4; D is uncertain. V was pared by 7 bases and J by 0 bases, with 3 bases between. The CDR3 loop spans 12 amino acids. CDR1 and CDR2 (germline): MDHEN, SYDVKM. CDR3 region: CASTATNEKLFF. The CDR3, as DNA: TGTGCCAGCACTGCAACTAATGAAAAACTGTTTTTT.

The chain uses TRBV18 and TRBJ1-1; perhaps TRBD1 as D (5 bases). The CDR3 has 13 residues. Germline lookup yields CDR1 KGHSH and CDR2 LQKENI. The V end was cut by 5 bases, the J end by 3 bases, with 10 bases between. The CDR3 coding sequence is TGTGCCAGCTCAGACAGCCACGACACTGAAGCTTTCTTT. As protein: CASSDSHDTEAFF.

The CDR3 nucleotides read TGTGCCAGCAGCGCGTCGACGGGGAACACTGAAGCTTTCTTT. It specifies CASSASTGNTEAFF. V and J are TRBV9 and TRBJ1-1; the D is unclear. V lost 3 bases to trimming and J lost 1 base, with 10 bases between them. The CDR3 spans 14 residues. The germline V gene has CDR1 SGDLS and CDR2 YYNGEE.

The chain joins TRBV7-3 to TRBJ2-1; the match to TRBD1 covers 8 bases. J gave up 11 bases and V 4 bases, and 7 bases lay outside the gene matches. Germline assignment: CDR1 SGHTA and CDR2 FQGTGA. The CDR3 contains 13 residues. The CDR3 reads CASSYGTGGKQFF. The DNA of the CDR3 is TGTGCCAGCAGCTACGGAACAGGGGGTAAGCAGTTCTTC.

The CDR3 DNA reads TGCAGCGGCGCGGAACCCGTGAACACTGAAGCTTTCTTT. This encodes CSGAEPVNTEAFF. The gene calls are TRBV29-1 and TRBJ1-1; D unclear. Germline values: CDR1 SQVTM, CDR2 ANQGSEA. This CDR3 comprises 13 residues. The V end lost 7 bases, the J end lost 0 bases, and 12 bases lay between the germline ends.

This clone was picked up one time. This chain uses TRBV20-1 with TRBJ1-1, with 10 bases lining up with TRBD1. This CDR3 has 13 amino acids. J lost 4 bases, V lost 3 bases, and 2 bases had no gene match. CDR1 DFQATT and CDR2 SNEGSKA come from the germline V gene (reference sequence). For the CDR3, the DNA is TGCAGTGCTAGTGGACAGGGGGGCACTGAAGCTTTCTTT. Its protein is CSASGQGGTEAFF.

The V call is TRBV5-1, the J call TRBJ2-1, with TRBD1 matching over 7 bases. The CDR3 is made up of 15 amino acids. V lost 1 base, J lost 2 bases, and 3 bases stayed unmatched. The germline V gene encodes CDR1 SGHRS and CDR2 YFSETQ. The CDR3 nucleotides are TGCGCCAGCAGCTTGACAGGGGATACCTACAATGAGCAGTTCTTC. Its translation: CASSLTGDTYNEQFF.

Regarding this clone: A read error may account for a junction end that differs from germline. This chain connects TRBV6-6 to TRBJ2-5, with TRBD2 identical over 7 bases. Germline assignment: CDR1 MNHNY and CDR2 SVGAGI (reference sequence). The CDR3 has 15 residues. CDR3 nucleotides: TGTGCCAGCAGTTACGTGGGAAGCGGGAAAGACACCCAGTACTTC. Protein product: CASSYVGSGKDTQYF.

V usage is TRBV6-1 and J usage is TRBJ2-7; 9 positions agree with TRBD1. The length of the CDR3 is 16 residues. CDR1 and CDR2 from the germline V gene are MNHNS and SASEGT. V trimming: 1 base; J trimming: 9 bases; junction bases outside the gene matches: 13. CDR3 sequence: CASSEVWGQGRSRQYV. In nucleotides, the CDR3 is TGTGCCAGCAGTGAAGTTTGGGGACAGGGCCGGTCTCGGCAGTACGTC.

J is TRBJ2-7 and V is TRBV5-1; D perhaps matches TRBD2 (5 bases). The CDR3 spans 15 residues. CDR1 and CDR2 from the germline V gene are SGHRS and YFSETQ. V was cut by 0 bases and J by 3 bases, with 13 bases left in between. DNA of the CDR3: TGCGCCAGCAGCTTGGTGCGGACCGGAGGCTACGAGCAGTACTTC. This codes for CASSLVRTGGYEQYF.

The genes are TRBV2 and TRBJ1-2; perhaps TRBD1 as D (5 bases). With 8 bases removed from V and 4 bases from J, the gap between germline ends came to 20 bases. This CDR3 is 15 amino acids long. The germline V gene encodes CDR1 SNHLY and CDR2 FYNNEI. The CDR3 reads CASRWGQEKPYGYTF. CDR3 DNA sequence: TGTGCCAGCCGGTGGGGCCAGGAAAAACCCTATGGCTACACCTTC.

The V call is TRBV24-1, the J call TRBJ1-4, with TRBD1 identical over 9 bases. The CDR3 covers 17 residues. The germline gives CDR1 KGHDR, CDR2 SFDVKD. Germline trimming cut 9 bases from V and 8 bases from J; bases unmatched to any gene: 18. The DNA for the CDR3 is TGTGCCACCCAAAAGAGGGCACGGACAGGGGATAGGGAAAAACTGTTTTTT. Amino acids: CATQKRARTGDREKLFF.

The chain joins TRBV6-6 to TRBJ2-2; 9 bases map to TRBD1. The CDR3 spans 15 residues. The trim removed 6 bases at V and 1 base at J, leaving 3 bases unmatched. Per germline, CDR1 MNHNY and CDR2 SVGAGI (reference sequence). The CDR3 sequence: CASSPTGGNTGELFF. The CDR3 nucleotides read TGTGCCAGCAGCCCGACAGGGGGGAACACCGGGGAGCTGTTTTTT.

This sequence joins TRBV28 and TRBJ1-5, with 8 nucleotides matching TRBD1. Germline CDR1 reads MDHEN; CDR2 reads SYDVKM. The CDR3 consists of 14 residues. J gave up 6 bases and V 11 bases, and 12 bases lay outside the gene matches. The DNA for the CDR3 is TGTGCCGCTAGGTCAGGGCAGGGGGCTCAGCCCCAGCATTTT. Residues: CAARSGQGAQPQHF.

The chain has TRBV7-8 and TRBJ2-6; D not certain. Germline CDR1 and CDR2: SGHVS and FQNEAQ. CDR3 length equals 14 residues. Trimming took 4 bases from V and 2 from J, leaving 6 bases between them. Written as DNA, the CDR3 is TGTGCCAGCAGCTCCTCTGCTGGGGCCAACGTCCTGACTTTC. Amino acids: CASSSSAGANVLTF.

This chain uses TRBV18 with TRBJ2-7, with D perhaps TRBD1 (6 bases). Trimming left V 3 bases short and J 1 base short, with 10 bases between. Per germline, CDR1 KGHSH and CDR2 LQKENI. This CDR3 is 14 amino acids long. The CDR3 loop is CASSPEGHSYEQYF. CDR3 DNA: TGTGCCAGCTCACCCGAGGGACATTCCTACGAGCAGTACTTC.

The CDR3 sequence: CATSRDGGTGANNQYF. DNA of the CDR3: TGTGCCACCAGCAGAGATGGCGGGACAGGGGCTAATAACCAGTACTTC. This chain links TRBV15 with TRBJ2-5; 10 nucleotides agree with TRBD1. Germline V gives CDR1 LNHNV, CDR2 YYDKDF (reference sequence). V lost 0 bases and J lost 10; bases outside the gene matches: 11. This CDR3 is 16 amino acids long.

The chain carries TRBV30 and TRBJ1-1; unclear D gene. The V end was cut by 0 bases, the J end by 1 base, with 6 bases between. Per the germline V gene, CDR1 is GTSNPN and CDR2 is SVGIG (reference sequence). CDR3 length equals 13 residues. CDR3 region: CAWSVATNTEAFF. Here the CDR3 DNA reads TGTGCCTGGAGTGTAGCCACGAACACTGAAGCTTTCTTT.